This record concerns one T cell receptor beta chain sequence. Its antigen is not known. The sample comes from a study of human T cells and chemical hapten exposure. Across the study: Diphenylcyclopropenone, dosed weekly to the scalp, was given to patients throughout the roughly 24-week study. Overall study findings and caveats: Patch test scores rose with PT1 expanded TCR counts, a positive correlation.

Time point meaning: pre-sensitization, week 0. Treatment of the sample: therapeutic diphenylcyclopropenone sensitization with weekly scalp DPC. Alopecia patients, 18 to 70 years old and DPC-suitable, served as donors. One entry per CDR3 protein results from TCRdb running MiXCR on the RACE reads. The data show about 260,000 distinct CDR3 sequences, around 9.3% seen once. The trim removed 5 bases at V and 4 bases at J, leaving 15 bases unmatched. Germline CDR1 reads SGHAT; CDR2 reads FQNNGV. CDR3 length: 17 residues. The material was whole blood, obtained in connection with sensitization to the hapten diphenylcyclopropenone (DPC). The V gene is TRBV11-2, the J gene TRBJ2-3, with 7 bases matching TRBD2. The source is a woman aged 40 to 55 with alopecia areata. Some clones in this sample may be carry-over from other donors' samples. As DNA, the CDR3 is TGTGCCAGCAGCCGCGGCGGGTGGCGGGAGTACGCAGATACGCAGTATTTT. It yields the protein CASSRGGWREYADTQYF.